These 23 T cell receptor beta chains were sequenced from one sample in a study of blood T cells in healthy people across ages. Then a second PCR, running roughly 7 to 11 cycles, was carried out with a sample-barcoded 5' primer and a J-beta primer mix. TCRdb ran MiXCR on the 5' RACE reads and lists one entry per CDR3 protein. The profile shows 650,000 to 800,000 distinct CDR3 sequences, under 45% of them singletons. The sample was blood. The receptor source for this set is a man in his 60s in good health.

This clonotype occurred many times. The V and J genes are TRBV20-1 and TRBJ2-1, with D possibly called TRBD1 or TRBD2 (5 bases each). The germline V gene encodes CDR1 DFQATT and CDR2 SNEGSKA (reference sequence). This CDR3 region has 13 residues. The V end lost 6 bases, the J end lost 10 bases, and 19 bases lay between the germline ends. CDR3 loop: CSAPLARGREQFF. CDR3 sequence (DNA): TGCAGTGCCCCGTTAGCTAGGGGACGAGAGCAGTTCTTC.

This clonotype was counted only a few times. This chain connects TRBV20-1 to TRBJ2-1, with D possibly matching TRBD2 (7 bases). The CDR3 totals 14 residues. V was pared by 3 bases and J by 4 bases, with 13 bases between. The V gene's germline CDR1 is DFQATT and CDR2 SNEGSKA (reference sequence). The CDR3 protein is CSASGGGPYNEQFF. CDR3 nucleotide sequence: TGCAGTGCTAGTGGCGGGGGCCCGTACAATGAGCAGTTCTTC.

The rearrangement joins TRBV12-3 or TRBV12-4 to TRBJ1-2, with D unresolved. This CDR3 has 14 residues. Trimming took 5 bases from V and 5 from J, leaving 15 bases between them. CDR3 sequence: CASSVGDTYYGYTF. The CDR3 DNA is TGTGCCAGCAGTGTCGGAGACACCTATTATGGCTACACCTTC.

This chain uses TRBV11-2 with TRBJ1-5; D remains unclear. Trimming left V 2 bases short and J 0 bases short, with 8 bases between. The germline V gene has CDR1 SGHAT and CDR2 FQNNGV. CDR3 length: 15 amino acids. In DNA, the CDR3 is TGTGCCAGCAGCTTACAGGCGCATAGCAATCAGCCCCAGCATTTT. Residues: CASSLQAHSNQPQHF.

The chain recombines TRBV4-1 with TRBJ1-4; D is undetermined. The CDR3 totals 15 residues. Deletions cut 0 bases from V and 3 bases from J, with 8 bases between. The germline CDR1 and CDR2 sequences are MGHRA and YSYEKL. The CDR3 DNA is TGCGCCAGCAGCCAAGAAGTAGGCCCTAATGAAAAACTGTTTTTT. Translated: CASSQEVGPNEKLFF.

This sequence joins TRBV20-1 and TRBJ1-1; D is uncertain. The germline gives CDR1 DFQATT, CDR2 SNEGSKA (reference sequence). V was cut by 3 bases and J by 1 base, with 6 bases left in between. This CDR3 contains 12 residues. CDR3 sequence (DNA): TGCAGTGCTAGTCGTCCGAACACTGAAGCTTTCTTT. Protein product: CSASRPNTEAFF.

V and J are TRBV7-9 and TRBJ2-7; TRBD1 or TRBD2 may be the D gene (5 bases each). This CDR3 is built from 16 residues. V was pared by 5 bases and J by 2 bases, with 19 bases between. Germline-derived CDR1 and CDR2 are SEHNR and FQNEAQ (reference sequence). CDR3 bases: TGTGCCAGCAGCGGGGACCTTGACGGTCTCCCCTACGAGCAGTACTTC. This codes for CASSGDLDGLPYEQYF.

The V call is TRBV7-9, the J call TRBJ2-7; 7 bases are a match to TRBD1. The V and J ends lost 8 bases and 2 bases, in that order; junction bases with no gene match: 9. Germline CDR1 SEHNR, CDR2 FQNEAQ (reference sequence). This CDR3 contains 14 residues. CDR3: CASVHRDRAYEQYF. The CDR3 DNA sequence: TGTGCCAGCGTTCACCGGGACAGAGCCTACGAGCAGTACTTC.

The chain joins TRBV6-5 to TRBJ2-1; weak D call: TRBD2 (7 bases). This CDR3 has 16 amino acids. The V end was cut by 1 base, the J end by 7 bases, with 17 bases between. CDR1 MNHEY and CDR2 SVGAGI come from the germline V gene. The CDR3 region is CASSYYRGGPGNEQFF. CDR3 nucleotide sequence: TGTGCCAGCAGTTACTACCGCGGGGGCCCCGGTAATGAGCAGTTCTTC.

This clonotype came up a few times. The genes are TRBV18 and TRBJ2-5, with 8 bases identical to TRBD1. Gene TRBJ2-7 matches the end of the DNA better, so the J call may be wrong. The germline V gene has CDR1 KGHSH and CDR2 LQKENI. The CDR3 is 14 residues long. CDR3 DNA sequence: TGTGCCAGCGCGTCCGGGACAGGAGACTACGAGCAGTACTTC. Protein product: CASASGTGDYEQYF.

The rearrangement uses TRBV20-1 and TRBJ2-5; D is unresolved. Trimming removed 7 bases at V and 5 bases at J, with 14 bases between. The CDR3 has 12 residues. Germline V lookup: CDR1 DFQATT, CDR2 SNEGSKA (reference sequence). CDR3 sequence: CSVFGMPETQYF. The DNA of the CDR3 is TGCAGTGTTTTTGGTATGCCGGAGACCCAGTACTTC.

This chain links TRBV5-6 with TRBJ2-5; tentatively, D is TRBD1 (6 bases). TRBJ2-7 matches the DNA end more closely, so the J call is doubtful. CDR3 length: 13 amino acids. CDR1 and CDR2 from the germline V gene are SGHDT and YYEEEE. The CDR3 DNA reads TGTGCCAGCAGCGTACAACAGGGAAGCGAGCAGTACTTC. Amino acid sequence: CASSVQQGSEQYF.

This clonotype was counted between two and nine times. The chain joins TRBV6-1 to TRBJ1-5; D is ambiguous. This CDR3 contains 14 residues. CDR1 is MNHNS, CDR2 SASEGT, per germline. V gave up 5 bases and J gave up 4 bases, with 12 bases separating them. The CDR3 is CASSLLQLNQPQHF. The CDR3 DNA is TGTGCCAGCAGTTTGCTACAGTTGAATCAGCCCCAGCATTTT.

The chain recombines TRBV2 with TRBJ1-5; no reliable D call. The CDR3 runs to 14 residues. V lost 8 bases and J 9 bases, leaving 20 bases between the germline ends. Germline CDR1 reads SNHLY; CDR2 reads FYNNEI. The CDR3 region is CASSPGPLMGPQHF. The CDR3 nucleotides read TGTGCCAGCTCTCCCGGCCCCCTAATGGGGCCCCAGCATTTT. Full variable domain (remainder filled in from reference TRBV2 and TRBJ1-5): EPEVTQTPSHQVTQMGQEVILRCVPISNHLYFYWYRQILGQKVEFLVSFYNNEISEKSEIFDDQFSVERPDGSNFTLKIRSTKLEDSAMYFCASSPGPLMGPQHFGDGTRLSIL.

The J gene is TRBJ1-4, the V gene TRBV11-2; possible D gene TRBD1, 5 bases. V was clipped by 9 bases and J by 5 bases, with 13 bases between them. The length of the CDR3 is 13 residues. The germline CDR1 and CDR2 sequences are SGHAT and FQNNGV. CDR3 loop: CASQGALNEKLFF. The CDR3 DNA is TGTGCCAGTCAAGGGGCTCTCAATGAAAAACTGTTTTTT.

This clonotype was observed many times. This chain links TRBV7-2 with TRBJ2-7, with D possibly matching TRBD2 (5 bases). Germline V gene sequence: CDR1 SGHTA, CDR2 FQGNSA. V lost 1 base, J lost 1 base, and 14 bases lay in between. The CDR3 totals 16 residues. CDR3 sequence: CASSLGAGVESYEQYF. For the CDR3, the DNA is TGTGCCAGCAGCTTAGGTGCGGGCGTGGAGTCCTACGAGCAGTACTTC.

This sequence joins TRBV5-1 and TRBJ1-4; tentatively, D is TRBD1 (6 bases). Germline V gene data show CDR1 as SGHRS and CDR2 as YFSETQ. With 4 bases removed from V and 8 bases from J, the gap between germline ends came to 18 bases. The CDR3 is 15 amino acids. This CDR3 is CASSAGQGLGEKLFF. The DNA for the CDR3 is TGCGCCAGCAGCGCGGGCCAGGGGTTGGGGGAAAAACTGTTTTTT. The full variable domain, its missing parts supplied by reference TRBV5-1 and TRBJ1-4, is KAGVTQTPRYLIKTRGQQVTLSCSPISGHRSVSWYQQTPGQGLQFLFEYFSETQRNKGNFPGRFSGRQFSNSRSEMNVSTLELGDSALYLCASSAGQGLGEKLFFGSGTQLSVL.

The rearrangement uses TRBV28 and TRBJ2-7; 7 bases agree with TRBD1. The germline V gene encodes CDR1 MDHEN and CDR2 SYDVKM. This CDR3 region has 15 residues. The J segment lost 2 bases and the V segment lost 6 bases, leaving 10 bases of the junction unmatched. CDR3 bases: TGTGCCAGCAGCCCGGGACAGAGGACTCCCTACGAGCAGTACTTC. Translating gives CASSPGQRTPYEQYF.

This clonotype occurred a few times. The chain joins TRBV2 to TRBJ1-5, with D perhaps TRBD1 (5 bases). The CDR3 is made up of 13 amino acids. Germline V lookup: CDR1 SNHLY, CDR2 FYNNEI. V lost 8 bases and J 0 bases, leaving 8 bases between the germline ends. The CDR3 loop is CASLRDSNQPQHF. CDR3 DNA: TGTGCCAGCCTCAGGGATAGCAATCAGCCCCAGCATTTT.

This clonotype has more than one count but fewer than ten. This chain connects TRBV6-2 or TRBV6-3 to TRBJ2-1; 11 bases are shared with TRBD2. Germline CDR1 is MNHEY and CDR2 is SVGEGT. Trimming removed 5 bases from V and 4 bases from J; junction bases left unmatched: 7. There are 16 residues in the CDR3. The CDR3 loop reads CASSRNLAGGYNEQFF. DNA for the CDR3: TGTGCCAGCAGTCGGAATCTAGCGGGGGGATACAATGAGCAGTTCTTC.

This clonotype was found a few times. This sequence joins TRBV14 and TRBJ2-5; D remains ambiguous. This CDR3 region has 13 residues. Trimming shortened V by 0 bases and J by 8 bases, and 10 bases separated the two germline ends. The germline V gene has CDR1 SGHDN and CDR2 FVKESK. The CDR3 nucleotides read TGTGCCAGCAGCCAAGATCTCCCGGAAACCCAGTACTTC. It codes for CASSQDLPETQYF.

This chain connects TRBV11-3 to TRBJ2-4, with 7 bases lining up with TRBD1. The closer fit of TRBJ2-7 to the DNA end suggests the J call may be wrong. The CDR3 has 15 residues. CDR1 SGHNT and CDR2 YENEEA come from the germline V gene. The CDR3 loop reads CASSQRDRDFYEQYF. CDR3 nucleotides: TGTGCCAGCAGCCAACGGGACAGAGACTTCTACGAGCAGTACTTC.

The rearrangement links TRBV7-2 to TRBJ2-7; D is unclear. Germline lookup yields CDR1 SGHTA and CDR2 FQGNSA. The CDR3 covers 11 residues. The germline V and J ends were trimmed by 5 bases and 4 bases, with 6 bases remaining between them. CDR3 in amino acids: CASSPQYEQYF. Written as DNA, the CDR3 is TGTGCCAGCAGCCCCCAATACGAGCAGTACTTC.